Shown below are 6 T cell receptor beta chains from a single sample sequenced in a study of metastatic and nonmetastatic thyroid tumors. TCRdb re-clonotyped the PCR reads through MiXCR. The table lists about 16,000 clones, around 12% of them singletons. Every patient underwent thyroid surgery untreated. The source material was tumor tissue. These receptor sequences come from a female donor with papillary thyroid cancer or a benign thyroid nodule (not recorded which). Some clones in this sample may be carry-over from other donors' samples.

This clone came up many times. This rearrangement joins TRBV6-4 to TRBJ2-1; TRBD1 aligns across 7 bases. Germline V CDR1 and CDR2: MRHNA, SNTAGT. CDR3 length: 16 amino acids. Trimming at V came to 3 bases and at J to 2 bases, leaving 7 bases not matched to a gene. The CDR3 protein is CASSDRAQGAYNEQFF. The CDR3 DNA sequence: TGTGCCAGCAGTGATAGAGCCCAGGGGGCCTACAATGAGCAGTTCTTC.

This clone counts as medium-sized. The chain uses TRBV4-1 and TRBJ2-7; D unclear. Trimming took 4 bases from V and 3 from J, leaving 16 bases between them. The CDR3 is 15 residues long. Germline V gene data show CDR1 as MGHRA and CDR2 as YSYEKL. The CDR3 protein is CASSRNPHGNYEQYF. The CDR3 DNA follows: TGCGCCAGCAGCCGAAACCCCCATGGGAACTACGAGCAGTACTTC.

This clone occurred many times. A junction boundary mismatches the germline segment, possibly from a read error. V and J are TRBV6-6 and TRBJ2-7; D not resolved. The CDR3 runs to 15 residues. Germline lookup yields CDR1 MNHNY and CDR2 SVGAGI (reference sequence). DNA of the CDR3: TGTGCCAGCAGTTACTCGATTGGTGATGCATACGAGCGGTACTTC. This codes for CASSYSIGDAYERYF.

Ten or more counts support this clone. This chain connects TRBV7-6 to TRBJ2-7; 7 positions match TRBD2. The CDR3 runs 14 residues. Germline lookup yields CDR1 SGHVS and CDR2 FNYEAQ. V was pared by 0 bases and J by 5 bases, with 4 bases of the junction left unmatched. The CDR3 DNA reads TGTGCCAGCAGCTTAGCTAGTGCGGGAGACGAGCAGTACTTC. Encoded protein: CASSLASAGDEQYF.

About this clone itself: A read error may be the cause here, since a much bigger clone is one base away. This chain uses TRBV20-1 with TRBJ2-5; a possible D gene is TRBD1 (5 bases). This CDR3 spans 16 amino acids. Per the germline V gene, CDR1 is DFQATT and CDR2 is SNEGSKA (reference sequence). The V end was cut by 3 bases, the J end by 2 bases, with 19 bases between. The DNA for the CDR3 is TGCAGTGCTAGTCGGCTCGGTAGGGGCGATCAAGAGACCCAGTACTTC. As protein: CSASRLGRGDQETQYF.

This clone was seen ten or more times. This chain connects TRBV12-3 or TRBV12-4 to TRBJ1-6; D not certain. The CDR3 has 11 residues. V lost 3 bases to trimming and J lost 7 bases, with 1 base between them. CDR3 sequence reads: CASSLNSPLHF. CDR3 in DNA: TGTGCCAGCAGTTTGAATTCACCCCTCCACTTT.